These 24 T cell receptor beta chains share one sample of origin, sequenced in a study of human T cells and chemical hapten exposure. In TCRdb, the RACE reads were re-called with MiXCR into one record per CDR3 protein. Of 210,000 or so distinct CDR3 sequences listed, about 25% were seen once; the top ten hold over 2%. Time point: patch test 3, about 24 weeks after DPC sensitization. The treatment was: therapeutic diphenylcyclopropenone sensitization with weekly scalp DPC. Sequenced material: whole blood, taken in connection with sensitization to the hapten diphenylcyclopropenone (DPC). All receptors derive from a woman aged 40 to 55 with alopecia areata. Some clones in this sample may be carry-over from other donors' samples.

Here the CDR3 reads CSVELGPYYGYTF. The CDR3 DNA reads as TGCAGCGTTGAGCTGGGGCCCTACTATGGCTACACCTTC. The genes are TRBV29-1 and TRBJ1-2; TRBD1 is a possible D gene (5 bases). CDR1 is SQVTM and CDR2 is ANQGSEA in the germline V gene. This CDR3 comprises 13 residues. The V and J ends lost 3 bases and 3 bases respectively, with 11 bases between them. The variable domain in full, completed from reference TRBV29-1 and TRBJ1-2, reads SAVISQKPSRDICQRGTSLTIQCQVDSQVTMMFWYRQQPGQSLTLIATANQGSEATYESGFVIDKFPISRPNLTFSTLTVSNMSPEDSSIYLCSVELGPYYGYTFGSGTRLTVV.

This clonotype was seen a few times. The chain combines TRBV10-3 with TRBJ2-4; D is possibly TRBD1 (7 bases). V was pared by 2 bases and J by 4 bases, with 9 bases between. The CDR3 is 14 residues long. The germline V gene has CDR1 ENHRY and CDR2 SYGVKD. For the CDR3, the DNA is TGTGCCATCAGTGAGGCGGGACAGAAAAACATTCAGTACTTC. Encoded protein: CAISEAGQKNIQYF.

CDR3 amino acids: CASRKGGGSIVDTQYF. The CDR3 region has the DNA TGTGCCAGCAGAAAAGGCGGCGGGAGTATAGTAGATACGCAGTATTTT. The gene calls are TRBV7-2 and TRBJ2-3, with 7 nucleotides matching TRBD2. This CDR3 contains 16 residues. V trimming: 6 bases; J trimming: 5 bases; junction bases outside the gene matches: 14. CDR1 is SGHTA and CDR2 is FQGNSA in the germline V gene.

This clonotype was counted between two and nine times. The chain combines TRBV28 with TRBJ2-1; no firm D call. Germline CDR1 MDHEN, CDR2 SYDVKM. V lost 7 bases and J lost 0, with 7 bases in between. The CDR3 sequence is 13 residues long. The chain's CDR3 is CASTTFSYNEQFF. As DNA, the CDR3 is TGTGCCAGCACCACCTTCTCCTACAATGAGCAGTTCTTC.

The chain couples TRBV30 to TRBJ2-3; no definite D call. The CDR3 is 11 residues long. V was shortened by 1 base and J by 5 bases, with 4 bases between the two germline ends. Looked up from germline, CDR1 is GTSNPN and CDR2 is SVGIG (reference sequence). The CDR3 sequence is CAWSGGDTQYF. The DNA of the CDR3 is TGTGCCTGGAGTGGGGGAGATACGCAGTATTTT.

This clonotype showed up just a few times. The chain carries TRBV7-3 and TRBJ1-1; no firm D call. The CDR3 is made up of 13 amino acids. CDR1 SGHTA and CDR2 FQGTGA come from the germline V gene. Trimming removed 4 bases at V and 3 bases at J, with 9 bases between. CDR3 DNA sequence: TGTGCCAGCAGCTACCGAGTGGACACTGAAGCTTTCTTT. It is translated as CASSYRVDTEAFF.

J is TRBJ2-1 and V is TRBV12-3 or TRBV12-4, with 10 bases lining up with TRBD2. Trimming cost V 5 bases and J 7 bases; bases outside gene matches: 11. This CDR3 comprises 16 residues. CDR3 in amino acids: CASSKQQAGGRNEQFF. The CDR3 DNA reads TGTGCCAGCAGTAAGCAACAAGCGGGAGGGCGTAATGAGCAGTTCTTC.

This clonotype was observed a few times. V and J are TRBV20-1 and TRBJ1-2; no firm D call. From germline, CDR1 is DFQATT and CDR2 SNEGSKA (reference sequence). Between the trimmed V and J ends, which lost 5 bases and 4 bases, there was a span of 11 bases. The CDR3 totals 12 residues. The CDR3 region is CSAGRLTYGYTF. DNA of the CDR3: TGCAGTGCTGGCCGCCTAACCTATGGCTACACCTTC.

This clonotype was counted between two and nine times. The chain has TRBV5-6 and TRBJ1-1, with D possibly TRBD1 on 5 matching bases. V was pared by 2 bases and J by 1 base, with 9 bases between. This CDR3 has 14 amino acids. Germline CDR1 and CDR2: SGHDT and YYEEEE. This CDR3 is CASSLGARNTEAFF. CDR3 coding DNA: TGTGCCAGCAGCTTAGGGGCGCGGAACACTGAAGCTTTCTTT.

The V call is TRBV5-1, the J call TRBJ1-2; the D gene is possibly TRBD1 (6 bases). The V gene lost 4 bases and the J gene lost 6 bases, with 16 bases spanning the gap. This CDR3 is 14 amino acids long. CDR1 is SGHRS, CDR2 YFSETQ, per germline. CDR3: CASSLRTDRHGYTF. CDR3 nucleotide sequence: TGCGCCAGCAGCCTACGGACAGACCGGCATGGCTACACCTTC.

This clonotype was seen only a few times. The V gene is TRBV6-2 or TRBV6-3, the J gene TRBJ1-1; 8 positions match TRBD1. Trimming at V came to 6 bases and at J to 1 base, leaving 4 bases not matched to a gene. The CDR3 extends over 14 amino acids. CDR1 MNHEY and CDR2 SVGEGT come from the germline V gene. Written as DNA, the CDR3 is TGTGCCAGCAGCTTGACAGGGGAGAACACTGAAGCTTTCTTT. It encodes CASSLTGENTEAFF.

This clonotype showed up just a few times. In nucleotides, the CDR3 is TGCGCCAGCAGCCAAGGAGGTGGAGAGGACTATGGCTACACCTTC. Encoded protein: CASSQGGGEDYGYTF. The chain employs TRBV4-1 and TRBJ1-2; D is ambiguous. This CDR3 comprises 15 residues. Looked up from germline, CDR1 is MGHRA and CDR2 is YSYEKL. V lost 1 base, J lost 3 bases, and 12 bases lay in between.

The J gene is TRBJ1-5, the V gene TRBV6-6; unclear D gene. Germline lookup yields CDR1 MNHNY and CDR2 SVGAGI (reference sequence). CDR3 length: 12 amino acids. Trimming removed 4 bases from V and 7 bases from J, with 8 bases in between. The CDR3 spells CASSSSKQPQHF. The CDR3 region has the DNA TGTGCCAGCAGTTCCTCGAAGCAGCCCCAGCATTTT.

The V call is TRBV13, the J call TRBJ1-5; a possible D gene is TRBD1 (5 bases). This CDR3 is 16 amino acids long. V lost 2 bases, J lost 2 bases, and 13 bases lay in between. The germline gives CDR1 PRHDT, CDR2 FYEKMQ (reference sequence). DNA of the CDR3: TGTGCCAGCAGCTTATGGTCAACGGGGGGCAATCAGCCCCAGCATTTT. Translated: CASSLWSTGGNQPQHF.

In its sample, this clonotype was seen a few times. CDR3 in DNA: TGTGCCAGCAGCCCTCGGGGGGGGGCTTATAATTCACCCCTCCACTTT. It is translated as CASSPRGGAYNSPLHF. This chain uses TRBV27 with TRBJ1-6, with D tentatively TRBD1 (6 bases). The germline V gene encodes CDR1 MNHEY and CDR2 SMNVEV (reference sequence). Trimming shortened V by 6 bases and J by 4 bases, and 16 bases separated the two germline ends. The CDR3 is 16 amino acids.

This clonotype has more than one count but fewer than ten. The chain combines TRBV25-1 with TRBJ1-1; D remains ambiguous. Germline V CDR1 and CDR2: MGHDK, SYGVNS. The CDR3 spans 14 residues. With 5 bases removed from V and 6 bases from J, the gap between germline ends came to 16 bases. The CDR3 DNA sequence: TGTGCCAGCAGTCGAGAGAGTGACAATGCTGAAGCTTTCTTT. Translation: CASSRESDNAEAFF.

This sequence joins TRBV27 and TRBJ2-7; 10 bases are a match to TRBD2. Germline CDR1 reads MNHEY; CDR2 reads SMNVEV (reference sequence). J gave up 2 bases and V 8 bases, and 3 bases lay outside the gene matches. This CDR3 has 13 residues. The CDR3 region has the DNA TGTGCCAGCGGACTAGCGGCACCCTACGAGCAGTACTTC. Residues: CASGLAAPYEQYF.

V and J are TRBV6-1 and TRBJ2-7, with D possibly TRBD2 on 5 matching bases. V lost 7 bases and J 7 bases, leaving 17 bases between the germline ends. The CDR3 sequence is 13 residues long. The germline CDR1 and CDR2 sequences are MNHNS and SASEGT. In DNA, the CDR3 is TGTGCCAGCATGGGAATCGGGCCGGGAGAGCAGTACTTC. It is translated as CASMGIGPGEQYF.

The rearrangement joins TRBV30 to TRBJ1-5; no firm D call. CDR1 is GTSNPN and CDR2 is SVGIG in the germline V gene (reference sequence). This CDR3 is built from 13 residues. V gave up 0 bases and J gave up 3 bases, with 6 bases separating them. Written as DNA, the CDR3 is TGTGCCTGGAGTGTGAGGGCCAATCAGCCCCAGCATTTT. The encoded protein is CAWSVRANQPQHF.

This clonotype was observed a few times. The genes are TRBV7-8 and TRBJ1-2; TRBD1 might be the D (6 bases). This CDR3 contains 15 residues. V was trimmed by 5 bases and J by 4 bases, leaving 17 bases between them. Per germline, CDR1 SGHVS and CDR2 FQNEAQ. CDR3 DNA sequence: TGTGCCAGCAGCCCCAAAGAAGGGGGAATCTATGGCTACACCTTC. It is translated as CASSPKEGGIYGYTF.

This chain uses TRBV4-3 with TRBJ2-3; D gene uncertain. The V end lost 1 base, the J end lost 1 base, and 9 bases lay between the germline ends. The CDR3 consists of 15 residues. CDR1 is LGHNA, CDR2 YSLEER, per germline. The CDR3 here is CASSQGLQGTDTQYF. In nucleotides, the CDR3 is TGCGCCAGCAGCCAAGGCCTGCAGGGCACAGATACGCAGTATTTT.

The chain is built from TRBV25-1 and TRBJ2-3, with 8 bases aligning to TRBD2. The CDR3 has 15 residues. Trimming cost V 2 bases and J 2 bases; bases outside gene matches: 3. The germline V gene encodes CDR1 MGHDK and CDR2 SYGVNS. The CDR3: CASSEAGGYTDTQYF. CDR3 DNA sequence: TGTGCCAGCAGTGAAGCGGGAGGATACACAGATACGCAGTATTTT.

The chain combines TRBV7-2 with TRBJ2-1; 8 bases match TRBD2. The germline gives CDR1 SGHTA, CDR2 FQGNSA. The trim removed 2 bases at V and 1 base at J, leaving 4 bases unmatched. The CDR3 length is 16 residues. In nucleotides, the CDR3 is TGTGCCAGCAGCTTAATAGCGGGAATATCCTACAATGAGCAGTTCTTC. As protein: CASSLIAGISYNEQFF.

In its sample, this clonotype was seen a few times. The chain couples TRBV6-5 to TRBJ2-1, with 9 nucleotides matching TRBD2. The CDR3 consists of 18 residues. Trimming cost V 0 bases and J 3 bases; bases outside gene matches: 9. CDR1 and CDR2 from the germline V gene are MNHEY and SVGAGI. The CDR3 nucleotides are TGTGCCAGCAGTTACTCGAGAGGAGCGGGAGGTCTCTACAATGAGCAGTTCTTC. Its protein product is CASSYSRGAGGLYNEQFF.